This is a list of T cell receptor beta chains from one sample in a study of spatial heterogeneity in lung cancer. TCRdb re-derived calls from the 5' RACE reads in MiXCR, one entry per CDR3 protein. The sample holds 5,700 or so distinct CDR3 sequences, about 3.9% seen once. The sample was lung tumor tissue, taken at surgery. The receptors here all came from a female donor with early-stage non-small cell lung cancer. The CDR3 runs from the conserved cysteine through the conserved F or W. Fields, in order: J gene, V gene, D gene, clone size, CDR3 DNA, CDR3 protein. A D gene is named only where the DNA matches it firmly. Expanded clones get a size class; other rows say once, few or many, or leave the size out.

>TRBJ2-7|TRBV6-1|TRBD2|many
TGTGCCAGCGCTGCGGGGGATGCCTACGAGCAGTACTTC
CASAAGDAYEQYF
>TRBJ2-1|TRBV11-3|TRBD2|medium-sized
TGTGCCAGCAGCTCTCCGACTAGCGGGAGACACAATGAGCAGTTCTTC
CASSSPTSGRHNEQFF
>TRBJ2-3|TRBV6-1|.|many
TGTGCCAGCAGTGAATTCACAGATACGCAGTATTTT
CASSEFTDTQYF
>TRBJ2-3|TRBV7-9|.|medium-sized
TGTGCCAGCAGCTCCCTATCGAATACGCAGTATTTT
CASSSLSNTQYF
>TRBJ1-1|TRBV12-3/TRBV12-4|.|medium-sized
TGTGCCAGCAGTCCCGGAGGGACTGAAGCTTTCTTT
CASSPGGTEAFF
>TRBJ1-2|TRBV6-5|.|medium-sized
TGTGCCAGCAGCCCCCAGGGCTATGGCTACACCTTC
CASSPQGYGYTF
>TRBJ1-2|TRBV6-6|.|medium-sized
TGTGCCAGCAGCCAACTAACTGGGAAGTTCTCCTATGGCTACACCTTC
CASSQLTGKFSYGYTF
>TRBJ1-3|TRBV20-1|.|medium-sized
TGCAGTGCTTTAACAGGAAACACCATATATTTT
CSALTGNTIYF
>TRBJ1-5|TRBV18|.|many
TGTGCCAGCTCACCGCGGGGGGACGGCGGGCCCCAGCATTTT
CASSPRGDGGPQHF
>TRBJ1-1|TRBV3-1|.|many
TGTGCCAGCAGCCAAGTGCAGGGGCGGAAAGCTTTCTTT
CASSQVQGRKAFF
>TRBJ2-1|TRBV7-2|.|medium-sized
TGTGCCAGCAGCTTAGGTGGAGGGGAGAGGGATGAGCAGTTCTTC
CASSLGGGERDEQFF
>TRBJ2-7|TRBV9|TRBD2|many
TGTGCCAGCAGCGCTGGGGGGCTAGCGGGCTACGAGCAGTACTTC
CASSAGGLAGYEQYF
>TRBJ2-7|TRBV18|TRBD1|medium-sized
TGTGCCAGCTCACCAGGTAGACAGGGGGACGAGCAGTACTTC
CASSPGRQGDEQYF
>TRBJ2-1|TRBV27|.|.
TGTGCCAGCAGTTTATCACCCTCTCTAGGGGGGAATGAGCAGTTCTTC
CASSLSPSLGGNEQFF
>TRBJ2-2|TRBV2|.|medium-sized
TGTGCCAGCAGCGATCTGGACGGGACGAACACCGGGGAGCTGTTTTTT
CASSDLDGTNTGELFF
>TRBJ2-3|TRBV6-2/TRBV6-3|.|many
TGTGCCAGCAGTAGGGATTCAACAGATACGCAGTATTTT
CASSRDSTDTQYF
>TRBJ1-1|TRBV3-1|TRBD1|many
TGTGCCAGCAGCCAAGCGACAGGGAAAGCTTTCTTT
CASSQATGKAFF
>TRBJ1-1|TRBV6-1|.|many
TGTGCCAGCAGTGGGCTCCGAGGGACTGAAGCTTTCTTT
CASSGLRGTEAFF
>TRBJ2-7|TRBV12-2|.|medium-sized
TGTGCAAGTGAGATAGCGCATAATTACTCCTACGAGCAGTACTTC
CASEIAHNYSYEQYF
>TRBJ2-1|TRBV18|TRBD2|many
TGTGCCAGCTCACCAAGTATGCGGACTAGCGGGACAGACAATGAGCAGTTCTTC
CASSPSMRTSGTDNEQFF
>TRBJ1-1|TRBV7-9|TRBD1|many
TGTGCCAGCAGCCTGGGACAGGTGCCTGAAGCTTTCTTT
CASSLGQVPEAFF
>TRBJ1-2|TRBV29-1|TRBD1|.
TGCAGCGTTAGCAGGGGGCTCTATGGCTACACCTTC
CSVSRGLYGYTF
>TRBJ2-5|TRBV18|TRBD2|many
TGTGCCAGCTCACCGGGACTAGCGGAGGAAGAGACCCAGTACTTC
CASSPGLAEEETQYF
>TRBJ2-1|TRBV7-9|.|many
TGTGCCAGCCTAGAGTTACCGTTTTACAATGAGCAGTTCTTC
CASLELPFYNEQFF
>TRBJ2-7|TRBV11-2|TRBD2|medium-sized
TGTGCCAGCAGCCCAATAGCGGGTGGCTACGAGCAGTACTTC
CASSPIAGGYEQYF
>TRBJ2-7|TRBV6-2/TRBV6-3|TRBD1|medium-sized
TGTGCCAGCAGCTTTGGACGGACAGGGGGCATAGGCGAGCAGTACTTC
CASSFGRTGGIGEQYF
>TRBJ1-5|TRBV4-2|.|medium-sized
TGTGCCAGCAGCCAAGAGCCCGCTGAGGGGGGTAGCAATCAGCCCCAGCATTTT
CASSQEPAEGGSNQPQHF
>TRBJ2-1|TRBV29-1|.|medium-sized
TGCAGCGTTGAGGACAGATGGAATGAGCAGTTCTTC
CSVEDRWNEQFF
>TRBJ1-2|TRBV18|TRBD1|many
TGTGCCAGCTCACCCCCCGGGACAGAGAACTATGGCTACACCTTC
CASSPPGTENYGYTF
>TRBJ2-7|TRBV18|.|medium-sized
TGTGCCAGCTCACCTCGTCCCGGCCCCTACGAGCAGTACTTC
CASSPRPGPYEQYF
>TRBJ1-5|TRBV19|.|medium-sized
TGTGCCAGTAAGCCAGGCACAGCTAATCAGCCCCAGCATTTT
CASKPGTANQPQHF
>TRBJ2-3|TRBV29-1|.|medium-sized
TGCAGCGTCGGGACGCCTAGCACAGATACGCAGTATTTT
CSVGTPSTDTQYF
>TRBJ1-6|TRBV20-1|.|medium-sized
TGCAGTGCTAGAGAACACCTGGGTAATTCACCCCTCCACTTT
CSAREHLGNSPLHF
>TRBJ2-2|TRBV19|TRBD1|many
TGTGCCAGTACCGGACAGGTTGACACCGGGGAGCTGTTTTTT
CASTGQVDTGELFF
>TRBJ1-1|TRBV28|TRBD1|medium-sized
TGTGCCAGCAGTTCCCCGACAGGGGGGAACACTGAAGCTTTCTTT
CASSSPTGGNTEAFF
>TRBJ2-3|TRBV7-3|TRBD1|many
TGTGCCAGCGGGACAGGAAACACAGATACGCAGTATTTT
CASGTGNTDTQYF
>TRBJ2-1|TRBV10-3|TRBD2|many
TGTGCCATCAGTTCGGCGGGAGGTTGGGACAATGAGCAGTTCTTC
CAISSAGGWDNEQFF
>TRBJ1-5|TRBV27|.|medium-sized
TGTGCCAGCAGTTCCGGGGCGGGGAGCAATCAGCCCCAGCATTTT
CASSSGAGSNQPQHF
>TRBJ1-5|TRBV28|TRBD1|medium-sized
TGTGCCAGCAGTTTAGCTGGACAGGGACATCAGCCCCAGCATTTT
CASSLAGQGHQPQHF
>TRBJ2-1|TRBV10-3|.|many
TGTGCCATCAGTGAGGGGGGAGCGGCCTACAATGAGCAGTTCTTC
CAISEGGAAYNEQFF
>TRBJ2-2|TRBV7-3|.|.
TGTGCCAGCAGTTTAACCCAGGGGGAGCTGTTTTTT
CASSLTQGELFF
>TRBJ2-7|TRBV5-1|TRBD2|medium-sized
TGCGCCAGCAGTTCTGCCAGCGGGAGAGCCACCTATCGTCCATACTTC
CASSSASGRATYRPYF
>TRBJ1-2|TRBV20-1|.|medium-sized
TGCAGTGCTGGAGAGTACTATGGCTACACCTTC
CSAGEYYGYTF
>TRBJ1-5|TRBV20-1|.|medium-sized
TGCAGTGCAACAGGAGGGGGTCATCAGCCCCAGCATTTT
CSATGGGHQPQHF
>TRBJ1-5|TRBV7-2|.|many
TGTGCCAGCAGCAATGGGAGGTATCAGCCCCAGCATTTT
CASSNGRYQPQHF
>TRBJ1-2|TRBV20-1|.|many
TGCAGTGCTATTACAGAGGCTGACTATTCTGGCTACACCTTC
CSAITEADYSGYTF
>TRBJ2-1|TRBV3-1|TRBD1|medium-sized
TGTGCCAGCAGCCTGCCGGGACAGGACAATGAGCAGTTCTTC
CASSLPGQDNEQFF
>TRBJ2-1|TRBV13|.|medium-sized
TGTGCCAGCAGCTACCCCCCGGGTGAGCAGTTCTTC
CASSYPPGEQFF
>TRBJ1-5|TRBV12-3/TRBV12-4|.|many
TGTGCCAGCAGTTTGGGAGACAGTTATCAGCCCCAGCATTTT
CASSLGDSYQPQHF
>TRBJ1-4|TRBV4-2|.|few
TGTGCCAGCAGCCCGCCGACAGTTGCAACTAATGAAAAACTGTTTTTT
CASSPPTVATNEKLFF
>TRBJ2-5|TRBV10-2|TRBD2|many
TGCGCCAGCAGTACCACGGGGGGGACCCAGTACTTC
CASSTTGGTQYF
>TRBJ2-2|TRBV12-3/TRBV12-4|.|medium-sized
TGTGCCAGCAGTGACAGGCCCACCGGGGAGCTGTTTTTT
CASSDRPTGELFF
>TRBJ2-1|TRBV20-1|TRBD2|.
TGCAGTGCTAGAGATACGACAGGGACTAGCGGGAGGGCCAATGAGCAGTTCTTC
CSARDTTGTSGRANEQFF
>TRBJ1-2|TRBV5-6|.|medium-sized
TGTGCCAGCAGCTTGTTGGATGACTATGGCTACACCTTC
CASSLLDDYGYTF
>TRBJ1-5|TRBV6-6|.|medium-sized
TGTGCCAGCAGTTACTCGAGGACAGATAATCAGCCCCAGCATTTT
CASSYSRTDNQPQHF
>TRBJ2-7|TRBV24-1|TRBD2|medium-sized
TGTGCCACCAGCCGGACTAGCGGGAACGAGCAGTACTTC
CATSRTSGNEQYF
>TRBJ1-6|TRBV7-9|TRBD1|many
TGTGCCAGCAGCTTTGGACAGGGAGGCTCACCCCTCCACTTT
CASSFGQGGSPLHF